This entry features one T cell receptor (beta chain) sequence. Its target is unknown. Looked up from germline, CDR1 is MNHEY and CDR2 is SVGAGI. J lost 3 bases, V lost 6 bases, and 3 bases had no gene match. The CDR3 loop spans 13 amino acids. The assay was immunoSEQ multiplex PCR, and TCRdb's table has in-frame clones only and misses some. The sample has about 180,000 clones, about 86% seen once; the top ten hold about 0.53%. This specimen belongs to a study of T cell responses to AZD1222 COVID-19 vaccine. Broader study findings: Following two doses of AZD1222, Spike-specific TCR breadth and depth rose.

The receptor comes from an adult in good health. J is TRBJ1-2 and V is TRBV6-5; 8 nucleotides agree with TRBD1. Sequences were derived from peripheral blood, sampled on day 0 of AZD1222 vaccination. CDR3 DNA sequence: TGTGCCAGCAGAGAGACAGGGGACTATGGCTACACCTTC. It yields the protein CASRETGDYGYTF.